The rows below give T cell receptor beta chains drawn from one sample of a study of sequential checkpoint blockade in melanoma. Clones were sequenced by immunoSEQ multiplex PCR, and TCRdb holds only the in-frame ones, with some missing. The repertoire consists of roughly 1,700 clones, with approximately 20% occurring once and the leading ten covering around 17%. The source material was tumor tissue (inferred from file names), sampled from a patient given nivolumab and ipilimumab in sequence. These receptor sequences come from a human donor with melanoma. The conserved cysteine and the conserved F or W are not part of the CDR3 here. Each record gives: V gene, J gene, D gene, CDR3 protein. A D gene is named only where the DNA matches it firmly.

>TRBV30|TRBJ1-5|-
AWSAIIKDQPQH
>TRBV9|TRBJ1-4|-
ASSVGGGASNEKLF
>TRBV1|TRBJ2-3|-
ASSQDSTAGADTQY
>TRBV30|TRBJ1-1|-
AWSVRSRTEAF
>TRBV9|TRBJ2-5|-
ASSPGWRETQY
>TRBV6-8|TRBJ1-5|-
ASAPPRDNQPQH
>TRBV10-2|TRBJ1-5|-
ATGRGTNQPQH
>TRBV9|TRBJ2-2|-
ASSPWTVNTGELF
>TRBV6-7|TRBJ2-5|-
ASSEEPATAQY
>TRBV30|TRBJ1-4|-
AWSVLREKLF
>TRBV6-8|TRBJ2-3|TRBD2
AIRERGGIDTQY